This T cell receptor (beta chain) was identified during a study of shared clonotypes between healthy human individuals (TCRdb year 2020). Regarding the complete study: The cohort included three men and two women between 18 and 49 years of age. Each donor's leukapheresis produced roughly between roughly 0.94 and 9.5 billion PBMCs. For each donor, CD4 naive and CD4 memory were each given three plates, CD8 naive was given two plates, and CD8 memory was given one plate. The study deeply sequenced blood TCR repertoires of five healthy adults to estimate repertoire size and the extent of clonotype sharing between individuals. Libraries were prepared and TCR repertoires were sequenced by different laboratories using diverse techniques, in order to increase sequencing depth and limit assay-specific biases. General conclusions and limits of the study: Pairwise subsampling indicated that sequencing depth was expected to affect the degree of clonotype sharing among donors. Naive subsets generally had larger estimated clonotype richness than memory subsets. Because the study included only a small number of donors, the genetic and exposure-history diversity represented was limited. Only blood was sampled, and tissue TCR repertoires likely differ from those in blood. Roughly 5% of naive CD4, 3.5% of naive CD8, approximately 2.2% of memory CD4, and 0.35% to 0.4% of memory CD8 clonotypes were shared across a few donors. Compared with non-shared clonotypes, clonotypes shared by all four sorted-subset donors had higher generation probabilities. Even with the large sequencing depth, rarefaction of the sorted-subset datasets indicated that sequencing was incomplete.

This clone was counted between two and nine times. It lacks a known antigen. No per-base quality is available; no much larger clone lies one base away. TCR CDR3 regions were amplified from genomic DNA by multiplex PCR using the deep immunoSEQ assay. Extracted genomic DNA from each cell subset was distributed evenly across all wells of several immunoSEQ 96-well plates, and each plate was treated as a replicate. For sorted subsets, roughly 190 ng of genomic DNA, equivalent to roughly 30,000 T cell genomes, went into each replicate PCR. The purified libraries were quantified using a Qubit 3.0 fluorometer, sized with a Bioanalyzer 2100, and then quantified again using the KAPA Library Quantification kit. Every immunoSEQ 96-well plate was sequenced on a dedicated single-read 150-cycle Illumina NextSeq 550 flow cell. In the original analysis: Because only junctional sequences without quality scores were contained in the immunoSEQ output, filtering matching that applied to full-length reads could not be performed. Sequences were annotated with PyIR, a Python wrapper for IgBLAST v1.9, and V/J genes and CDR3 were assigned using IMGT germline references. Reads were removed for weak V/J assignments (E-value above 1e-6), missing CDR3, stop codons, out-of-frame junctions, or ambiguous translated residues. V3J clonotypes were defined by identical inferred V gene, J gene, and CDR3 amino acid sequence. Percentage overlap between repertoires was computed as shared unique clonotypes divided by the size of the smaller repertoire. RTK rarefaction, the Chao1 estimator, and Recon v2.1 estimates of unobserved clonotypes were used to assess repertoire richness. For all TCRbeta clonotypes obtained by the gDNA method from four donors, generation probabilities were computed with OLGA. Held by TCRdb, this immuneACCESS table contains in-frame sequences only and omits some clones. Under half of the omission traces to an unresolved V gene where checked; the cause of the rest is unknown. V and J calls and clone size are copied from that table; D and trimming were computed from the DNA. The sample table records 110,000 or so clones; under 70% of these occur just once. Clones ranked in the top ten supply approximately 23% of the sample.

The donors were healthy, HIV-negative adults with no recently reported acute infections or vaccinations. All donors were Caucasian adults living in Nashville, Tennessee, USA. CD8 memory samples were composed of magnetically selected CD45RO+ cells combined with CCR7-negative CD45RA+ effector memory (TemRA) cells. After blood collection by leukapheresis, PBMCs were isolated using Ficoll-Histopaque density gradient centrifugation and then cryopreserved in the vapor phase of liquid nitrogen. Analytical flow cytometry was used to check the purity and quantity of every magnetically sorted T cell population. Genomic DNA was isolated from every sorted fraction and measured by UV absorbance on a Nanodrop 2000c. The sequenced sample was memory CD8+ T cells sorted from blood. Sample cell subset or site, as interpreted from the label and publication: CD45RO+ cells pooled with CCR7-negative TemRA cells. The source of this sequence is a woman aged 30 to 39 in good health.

The DNA is as follows: TGTGCCAGCTCATGGGGGATCGACGAGCAGTACTTC. Its protein product is CASSWGIDEQYF. The chain uses TRBV2 and TRBJ2-7, with a tentative D call of TRBD1 or TRBD2, each matching 5 bases. The junction carries 13 bases between V and J, which are trimmed by 8 bases and 5 bases respectively. CDR1 and CDR2 were assigned from the germline V gene as SNHLY and FYNNEI. The CDR3 starts with the cysteine, ends with the phenylalanine, and has 12 residues. CDR3 DNA only is kept here, 36 bases in frame from base 1.